This T cell receptor beta chain derives from a study of cytomegalovirus exposure and HLA in healthy donors. The overall study: Earlier findings included about 120 million unique TCR beta sequences obtained from about 179 million T cells. An early release of data contained tens of millions of unique TCRs, which came from HLA-typed donors.

PCR amplification relied on 60 Vbeta primers (plus 13 Jbeta primers). TCRdb keeps only in-frame clones here, not all; method: immunoSEQ multiplex PCR. The sample includes some 98,000 clones, 80% to 85% of them seen just once. Note on this clone: Its antigen is not known.

The germline V and J ends were trimmed by 4 bases and 2 bases, with 10 bases remaining between them. This CDR3 is built from 14 residues. The germline V gene encodes CDR1 MNHNS and CDR2 SASEGT. Study-wide results and caveats: A few of the chains that were CMV-associated were confirmed in vitro to be specific for CMV antigens. Previously analyzed data showed that most TCR beta V segments were productive at a frequency of about 90% or about 30%.

This chain connects TRBV6-1 to TRBJ2-3; D is possibly TRBD1 (6 bases). This clonotype was obtained from a man aged 40-49 years in good health and CMV-seronegative. The sample comprised PBMCs. CDR3: CASSATGYTDTQYF. CDR3 bases: TGTGCCAGCAGTGCTACAGGGTACACAGATACGCAGTATTTT.